This T cell receptor (beta chain) was observed in a study of shared clonotypes between healthy human individuals. When replicate PCRs were run on sorted subsets, they used 150 to 250 ng DNA, about 31,000 T cell genomes. TCRdb's table, derived via immunoSEQ multiplex PCR, lists solely in-frame clones and lacks some. The sample records about 580,000 clones, roughly 98% being singletons. Concerning this clone itself: Antigen specificity is unknown. This sample includes further DNA sequences coding for the same CDR3.

Study results and caveats: Clonotype sharing among donors, it was expected, would be affected by sequencing depth. A few donors shared around 5.2% of their naive CD4 clonotypes.

The V and J ends lost 1 base and 0 bases respectively, with 10 bases between them. Looked up from germline, CDR1 is MNHNS and CDR2 is SASEGT. The CDR3 sequence is 15 residues long. Terminally differentiated effector memory CD45RA+ cells were excluded from the naive CD8 cells, which were CD45RO-negative and positively selected for CCR7. This TCR came from a man aged 25 to 45 in good health. The genes are TRBV6-1 and TRBJ2-7; D unresolved. What was sequenced was naive CD8+ T cells sorted from blood. The chain's CDR3 is CASSEVVGSSYEQYF. DNA for the CDR3: TGTGCCAGCAGTGAAGTCGTGGGCAGCTCCTACGAGCAGTACTTC.